The rows below give T cell receptor beta chains drawn from one sample of a study of blood T cell repertoires in COVID-19. Only in-frame clones appear in the TCRdb table, and some are missing; sequencing was by immunoSEQ multiplex PCR. The table lists 150,000 to 250,000 clones, roughly 83% of them singletons. The sequenced sample was peripheral blood. All receptors come from a middle-aged woman with COVID-19, enrolled during active disease. Both conserved end residues are part of each CDR3. D genes are given only for firm matches. A row's size may be missing; if present it is once, few, many or a size class.

J gene | V gene | clone size | D gene | CDR3 DNA | CDR3 protein
TRBJ2-1 | TRBV4-3 | NA | TRBD2 | TGCGCCAGCAGCCAAGAGGTTTCGGGGCGGGGGGCCCAATTCTCCTACAATGAGCAGTTCTTC | CASSQEVSGRGAQFSYNEQFF
TRBJ2-6 | TRBV6-5 | NA | NA | TGTGCCAGCAGTTACGACAGCTACTCTGGGGCCAACGTCCTGACTTTC | CASSYDSYSGANVLTF
TRBJ2-1 | TRBV4-3 | NA | NA | TGCGCCAGCAGCCAAGATAGGGGGGGGGATATTGAGCAGTTCTTC | CASSQDRGGDIEQFF
TRBJ2-5 | TRBV19 | NA | NA | TGTGCCAGTAGCGCGGGAGAGACCCAGTACTTC | CASSAGETQYF
TRBJ1-5 | TRBV20-1 | NA | TRBD1 | TGCAGTGCTAGTACAGGGGGAGGGTATCAGCCCCAGCATTTT | CSASTGGGYQPQHF
TRBJ2-1 | TRBV24-1 | NA | TRBD2 | TGTGCCCCGGTAGCGGGGGCGGACAACAATGAGCAGTTCTTC | CAPVAGADNNEQFF
TRBJ2-3 | TRBV7-2 | NA | NA | TGTGCCAGCAGCTTAACGACTAGCACAGATACGCAGTATTTT | CASSLTTSTDTQYF
TRBJ2-7 | TRBV7-2 | NA | TRBD2 | TGTGCCAGCAGCTTCTGGACTAGCGGGAGAACCTCCTACAGCTACGAGCAGTACTTC | CASSFWTSGRTSYSYEQYF
TRBJ1-1 | TRBV6-5 | NA | TRBD1 | TGTGCCAGCAGCCGGGACAGGTCCACTGAAGCTTTCTTT | CASSRDRSTEAFF
TRBJ2-2 | TRBV6-5 | NA | NA | TGTGCCAGCAGTTCGACTCAACCCAGCACCGGGGAGCTGTTTTTT | CASSSTQPSTGELFF
TRBJ1-1 | TRBV6-5 | NA | TRBD1 | TGTGCCAGCAGGCCTGGGACAGATAAAGCTTTCTTT | CASRPGTDKAFF
TRBJ1-2 | TRBV12-3/TRBV12-4 | NA | TRBD1 | TGTGCCAGCAGCTTGGGACAGGGTACTGGCTACACCTTC | CASSLGQGTGYTF
TRBJ1-3 | TRBV9 | once | NA | TGTGCCAGCAGCGTAGCCGGAGGGGCGGCAAACACCATATATTTT | CASSVAGGAANTIYF
TRBJ2-2 | TRBV6-5 | NA | TRBD2 | TGTGCCAGCAGTTTTAGACTAGCGGGGGGCACCGGGGAGCTGTTTTTT | CASSFRLAGGTGELFF
TRBJ1-5 | TRBV27 | NA | NA | TGTGCCAGCAGTTTATCGGGGACACCTTTCCAGCCCCAGCATTTT | CASSLSGTPFQPQHF
TRBJ1-2 | TRBV5-6 | NA | NA | TGTGCCAGCAGCTTGCAGGGCACCTATGGCTACACCTTC | CASSLQGTYGYTF
TRBJ2-1 | TRBV19 | NA | TRBD2 | TGTGCCAGTAGTCCCGGACTAGCGGGCGTCAATGAGCAGTTCTTC | CASSPGLAGVNEQFF
TRBJ1-3 | TRBV5-1 | NA | NA | TGCGCCAGCAGCTTGGATAGGGAGTCATCCGGAAACACCATATATTTT | CASSLDRESSGNTIYF
TRBJ2-1 | TRBV24-1 | NA | TRBD2 | TGTGCCACCAGTAGGGCGGGAGGGCCGAATGAGCAGTTCTTC | CATSRAGGPNEQFF
TRBJ1-2 | TRBV5-8 | NA | NA | TGTGCCAGCACCATCGAAGGGCAGGGCCCAATCTATGGCTACACCTTC | CASTIEGQGPIYGYTF
TRBJ1-1 | TRBV2 | few | TRBD1 | TGTGCCAGCAGGGTACAGGGGGACAATGAAGCTTTCTTT | CASRVQGDNEAFF
TRBJ2-2 | TRBV7-9 | NA | NA | TGTGCCAGCAGCCCCCGCGGTAGGGGGTCCAGCGGGGAGCTGTTTTTT | CASSPRGRGSSGELFF
TRBJ2-3 | TRBV10-1 | NA | TRBD1 | TGCGCCAGCAGTGAGTCGACTGGGACAGGGTCTAGCACAGATACGCAGTATTTT | CASSESTGTGSSTDTQYF